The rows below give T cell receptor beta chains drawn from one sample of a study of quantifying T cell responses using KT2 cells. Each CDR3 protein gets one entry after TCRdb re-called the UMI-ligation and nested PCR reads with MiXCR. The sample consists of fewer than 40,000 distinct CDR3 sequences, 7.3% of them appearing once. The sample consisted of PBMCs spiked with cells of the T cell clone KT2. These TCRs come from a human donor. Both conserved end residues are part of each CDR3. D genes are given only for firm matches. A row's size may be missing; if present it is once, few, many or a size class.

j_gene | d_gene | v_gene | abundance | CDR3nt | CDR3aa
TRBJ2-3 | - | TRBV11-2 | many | TGTGCCAGCAGCCCTTCCCTTCTGCAGTATTTT | CASSPSLLQYF
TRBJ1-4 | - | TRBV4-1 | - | TGCGCCAGCAGCAGGGCCCCTAATGAAAAACTGTTTTTT | CASSRAPNEKLFF
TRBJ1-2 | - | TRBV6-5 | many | TGTGCCAGCAGTTACCACCCACGGACTGGCTACACCTTC | CASSYHPRTGYTF
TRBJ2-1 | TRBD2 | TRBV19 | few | TGTGCCAGTAGTATAGGTGCGGGAGTGGTTTACAATGAGCAGTTCTTC | CASSIGAGVVYNEQFF
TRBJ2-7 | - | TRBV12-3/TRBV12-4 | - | TGTGCCAGCAGTTTAGGCGGGGGCCCCTACGAGCAGTACTTC | CASSLGGGPYEQYF
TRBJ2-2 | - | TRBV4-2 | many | TGTGCCAGCAGCCAAGTCAGGGGTACGGACACCGGGGAGCTGTTTTTT | CASSQVRGTDTGELFF
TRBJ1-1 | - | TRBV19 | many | TGTGCCAGTAGGGAGACAGCCAACACTGAAGCTTTCTTT | CASRETANTEAFF
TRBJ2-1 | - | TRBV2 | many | TGTGCCAGCAGTGATGGTAGGGAGACAGGAAGGGGTGAGCAGTTCTTC | CASSDGRETGRGEQFF
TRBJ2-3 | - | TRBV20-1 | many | TGCAGTGCCCCACTTACTAGCACAGATACGCAGTATTTT | CSAPLTSTDTQYF
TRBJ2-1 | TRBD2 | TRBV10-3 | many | TGTGCCATCAGTGATCCCGGGAGGGCCTTGAATGAGCAGTTCTTC | CAISDPGRALNEQFF
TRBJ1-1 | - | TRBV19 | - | TGTGCCACACACAGGGACGCCACTGAAGCTTTCTTT | CATHRDATEAFF
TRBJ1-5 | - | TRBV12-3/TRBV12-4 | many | TGTGCCAGCAGCCTAGACGGTGGGTCCCAGCATTTT | CASSLDGGSQHF
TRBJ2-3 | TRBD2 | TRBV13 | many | TGTGCCAGCAGCTTAGAGGCTAGCGGGAGCACAGATACGCAGTATTTT | CASSLEASGSTDTQYF
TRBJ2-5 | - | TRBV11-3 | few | TGTGCCAGCAGCTCCCGGCAGGGGCAAGAGACCCAGTACTTC | CASSSRQGQETQYF
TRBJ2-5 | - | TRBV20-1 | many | TGCAGTGCTAGAGTTCGGAGAGGGGGACAAAGGGAGACCCAGTACTTC | CSARVRRGGQRETQYF
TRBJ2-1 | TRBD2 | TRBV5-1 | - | TGCGCCAGCAGCAGGACTAGCGGGGTCACCAATGAGCAGTTCTTC | CASSRTSGVTNEQFF
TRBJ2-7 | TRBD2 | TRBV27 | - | TGTGCCAGCAGTTTGCGGGAGCGTCTCGAGCAGTACTTC | CASSLRERLEQYF
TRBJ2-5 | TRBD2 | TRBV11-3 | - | TGTGCCAGCAGCCAAGGGGGCGGCGGGAGGGAAGAGACCCAGTACTTC | CASSQGGGGREETQYF
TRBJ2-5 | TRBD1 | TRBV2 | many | TGTGCCAGCCGACAGGGCGGCGAGACCCAGTACTTC | CASRQGGETQYF
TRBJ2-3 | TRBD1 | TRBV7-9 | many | TGTGCCAGCAGCCTGAAGCCCCTCCGGGACAGGGGTCCAGATACGCAGTATTTT | CASSLKPLRDRGPDTQYF
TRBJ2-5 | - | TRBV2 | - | TGTGCCAGCAATCAGGGACCGGTCAAGGAGACCCAGTACTTC | CASNQGPVKETQYF
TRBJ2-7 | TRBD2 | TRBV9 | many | TGTGCCAGCAGCTCAAGGACTAGCGGTTACGAGCAGTACTTC | CASSSRTSGYEQYF
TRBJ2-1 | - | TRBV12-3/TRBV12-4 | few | TGTGCCAGCAGTTTAGCGGAGACGTACAATGAGCAGTTCTTC | CASSLAETYNEQFF
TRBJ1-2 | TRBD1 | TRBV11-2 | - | TGTGCCAGCAGCCCCTCGGGACAGCGGACTAACTATGGCTACACCTTC | CASSPSGQRTNYGYTF
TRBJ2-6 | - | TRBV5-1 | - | TGCGCCAGCAGCTTCCGGGCTAGCAGGGCTGGGGCCAACGTCCTGACTTTC | CASSFRASRAGANVLTF
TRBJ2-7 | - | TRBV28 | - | TGTGCCAGCAGTATCACGCCCTACGAGCAGTACTTC | CASSITPYEQYF
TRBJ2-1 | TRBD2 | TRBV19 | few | TGTGCCAGTAGTATAGACAGCGGGGGTTACTCCTACAATGAGCAGTTCTTC | CASSIDSGGYSYNEQFF
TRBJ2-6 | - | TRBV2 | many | TGTGCCAGCAGTCCACAGTTATCTGGGGCCAACGTCCTGACTTTC | CASSPQLSGANVLTF
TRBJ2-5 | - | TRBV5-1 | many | TGCGCCAGCAGCTTCTCAGGCGTCCAAGAGACCCAGTACTTC | CASSFSGVQETQYF
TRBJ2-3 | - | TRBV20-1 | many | TGCAGTGCTGGGGATAGGGGGGAAATTGCTACGGATACGCAGTATTTT | CSAGDRGEIATDTQYF
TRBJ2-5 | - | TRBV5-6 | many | TGTGCCAGCAGCTTGGTGGTGGGCGGTGAGACCCAGTACTTC | CASSLVVGGETQYF
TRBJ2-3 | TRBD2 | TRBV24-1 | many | TGTGCCACCAGTGATTTTCTCCGAAGGACTAGCGGAGCGAATACGCAGTATTTT | CATSDFLRRTSGANTQYF
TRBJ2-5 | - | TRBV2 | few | TGTGCCAGCAGGTACAGGGGGGGCCTACAAGAGACCCAGTACTTC | CASRYRGGLQETQYF
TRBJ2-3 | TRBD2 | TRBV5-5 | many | TGTGCCAGCAGCGGTGGCCTCGGGAGGGACCCCACAGATACGCAGTATTTT | CASSGGLGRDPTDTQYF
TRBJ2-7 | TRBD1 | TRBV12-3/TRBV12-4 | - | TGTGCCAGCAGTCCTCCGGACAGGGGCACCTACGAGCAGTACTTC | CASSPPDRGTYEQYF
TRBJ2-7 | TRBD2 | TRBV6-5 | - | TGTGCCAGCAGTTCTCGACTAGCGGGGTCCTACGAGCAGTACTTC | CASSSRLAGSYEQYF
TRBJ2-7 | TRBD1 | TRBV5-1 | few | TGCGCCAGCAGCCCAGGACAGGGCCCCTACGAGCAGTACTTC | CASSPGQGPYEQYF
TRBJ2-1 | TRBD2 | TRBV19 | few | TGTGCCACCCTCGGGACTACACCCTACAATGAGCAGTTCTTC | CATLGTTPYNEQFF
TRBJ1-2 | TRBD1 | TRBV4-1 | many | TGCGCCAGCAGCATTCGACAGGGCGACTATGGCTACACCTTC | CASSIRQGDYGYTF
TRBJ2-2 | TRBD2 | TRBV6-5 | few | TGTGCCAGCAAGGGAGGGCGGATGAACACCGGGGAGCTGTTTTTT | CASKGGRMNTGELFF
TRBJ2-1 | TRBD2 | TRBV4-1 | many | TGCGCCAGCAGCCCGGGACTACGGCACGAGCAGTTCTTC | CASSPGLRHEQFF
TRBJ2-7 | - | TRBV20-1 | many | TGCAGTGCTAGAGAGGACGAGCAGTACTTC | CSAREDEQYF
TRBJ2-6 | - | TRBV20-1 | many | TGCAGTGCTCAGCTCTCTGGGGCCAACGTCCTGACTTTC | CSAQLSGANVLTF
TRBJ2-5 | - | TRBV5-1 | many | TGCGCCAGCAAGCCTGGACATCTCACGGAGACCCAGTACTTC | CASKPGHLTETQYF
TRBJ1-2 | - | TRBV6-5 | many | TGTGCCAGCAGACTCAGTGGAAATGGCTACACCTTC | CASRLSGNGYTF
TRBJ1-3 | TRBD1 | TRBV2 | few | TGTGCCAGCAGTGGGGACAGAGGGGCAAACACCATATATTTT | CASSGDRGANTIYF
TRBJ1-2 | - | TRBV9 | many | TGTGCCAGCAGCGTAGCGGGCGCGCAATTCGATGGCTACACCTTC | CASSVAGAQFDGYTF
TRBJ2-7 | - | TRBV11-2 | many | TGTGCCAGCAGCTTGGATCGCGGGGCTACCTACGAGCAGTACTTC | CASSLDRGATYEQYF
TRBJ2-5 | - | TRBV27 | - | TGTGCCAGCAGGCCCCCGGGGGAAGAGACCCAGTACTTC | CASRPPGEETQYF
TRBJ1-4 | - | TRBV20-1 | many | TGCAGTGCTAAAGTGGGGAGGGGAAAACTGTTTTTT | CSAKVGRGKLFF
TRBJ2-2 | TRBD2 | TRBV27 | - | TGTGCCAGCAGTACATACCTCCGCGGTATTAGCGGGGACACCGGGGAGCTGTTTTTT | CASSTYLRGISGDTGELFF
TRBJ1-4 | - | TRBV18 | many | TGTGCCAGCTCACAGGACTCTTCGGGGGGCGAAAAACTGTTTTTT | CASSQDSSGGEKLFF
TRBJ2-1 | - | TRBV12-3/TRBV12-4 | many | TGTGCCAGCAGCCCTGGACTAAACAATGAGCAGTTCTTC | CASSPGLNNEQFF
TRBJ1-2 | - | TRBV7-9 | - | TGTGCCAGCACCCGATCGGGTTGGGATGGCTACACCTTC | CASTRSGWDGYTF
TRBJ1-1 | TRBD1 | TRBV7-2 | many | TGTGCCAGCAGCTCCCAGGGGGGGAACACTGAAGCTTTCTTT | CASSSQGGNTEAFF
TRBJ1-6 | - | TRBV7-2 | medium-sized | TGTGCCAGCAGCTTAAGAGGGCTGGGCTCCTATAATTCACCCCTCCACTTT | CASSLRGLGSYNSPLHF
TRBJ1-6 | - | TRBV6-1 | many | TGTGCCAGCAGTGCCTCCGTTGTCCGGACGAGGGGTTATTCACCCCTCCACTTT | CASSASVVRTRGYSPLHF
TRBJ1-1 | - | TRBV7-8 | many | TGTGCCAGCAGCTTAGTGGCAGGGAACACTGAAGCTTTCTTT | CASSLVAGNTEAFF
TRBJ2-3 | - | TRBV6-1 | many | TGTGCCAGCAGTGATGGTAGGGCCGTTACCTCAGATACGCAGTATTTT | CASSDGRAVTSDTQYF
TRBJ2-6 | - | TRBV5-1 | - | TGCGCCAGCAGCTTGATCGGCTGGGATGTAACTAACTCTGGGGCCAACGTCCTGACTTTC | CASSLIGWDVTNSGANVLTF